The 2 T cell receptor beta chains below were found in one sample sequenced in a study of cytomegalovirus exposure and HLA in healthy donors. Both 60 Vbeta primers and 13 Jbeta primers went into the PCR. Only in-frame clones appear in the TCRdb table, and some are missing; sequencing was by immunoSEQ multiplex PCR. The sample gives about 200,000 clones, roughly 80% of which show up once; under 3% is in the top ten. The sequenced material came from PBMCs. Receptors were obtained from a woman in her thirties in good health and CMV-seronegative.

This clone has only a few counts. CDR3 loop: CASSFGLAAYNEQFF. CDR3 nucleotide sequence: TGTGCCAGCAGCTTTGGACTAGCGGCCTACAATGAGCAGTTCTTC. The J gene is TRBJ2-1, the V gene TRBV7-7; 10 nucleotides line up with TRBD2. V lost 3 bases to trimming and J lost 2 bases; unmatched junction nucleotides: 1. Germline CDR1 SSHAT, CDR2 FNYEAQ (reference sequence). The CDR3 sequence is 15 residues long.

This chain uses TRBV25-1 with TRBJ1-1; a weak D match, TRBD1 (6 bases). The CDR3 extends over 14 amino acids. CDR1 MGHDK and CDR2 SYGVNS come from the germline V gene. V was shortened by 4 bases and J by 4 bases, with 13 bases between the two germline ends. As DNA, the CDR3 is TGTGCCAGCAGTGGGTGGACAGTTCTCACTGAAGCTTTCTTT. Amino acids: CASSGWTVLTEAFF.